Included here is one T cell receptor beta chain sequence, with context. The target antigen is unknown. Beta-chain TCR CDR3 regions were amplified from RNA transcripts. An initial RT-PCR round employing HTBI primers preceded a second-round multiplex PCR. TCRdb re-called the multiplex PCR reads through MiXCR, storing one row per CDR3 protein. Among 450,000 to 600,000 distinct CDR3 sequences, roughly 40% were seen once, and the ten largest hold about 4%. Certain patients were not enrolled. These were patients with other autoimmune diseases, uncontrolled infections, pregnancy or lactation. In germline, CDR1 is DFQATT, CDR2 SNEGSKA (reference sequence). V lost 6 bases, J lost 2 bases, and 10 bases stayed unmatched. This CDR3 is built from 15 residues. The source of the sample is a study of Graves' ophthalmopathy and Graves' hyperthyroidism. Overall study results and limits: A model built from 13 signatures distinguished ophthalmopathy from stable hyperthyroidism with 87.88% sensitivity and about 81% specificity.

Material: peripheral blood or thyroid tissue (not recorded which). The V gene is TRBV20-1, the J gene TRBJ2-7; 10 bases match TRBD1. This receptor was taken from an adult man with Graves' hyperthyroidism. CDR3 nucleotides: TGCAGTGCCTCACCCGCAGGGACAGGGGCCTACGAGCAGTACTTC. Residues: CSASPAGTGAYEQYF.